Described below is a single T cell receptor beta chain sequence and its context. This sample was included in a study of OX40 agonist ivuxolimab in advanced cancers. For the study at large: Patients were given ivuxolimab, an antibody that agonizes OX40 (CD134). Three patients, one with hepatocellular carcinoma and two with cutaneous melanoma, achieved partial responses. The dose of intravenous ivuxolimab that patients received every 2 weeks ranged from 0.01 to 10 mg/kg.

Using immunoSEQ multiplex PCR, the repertoire was profiled, and TCRdb retains in-frame clones only, with some absent. The sample holds 80,000 to 100,000 clones, approximately 94% seen once. Germline CDR1 reads LGHNA; CDR2 reads YNFKEQ. Trimming pared 1 base from V and 2 bases from J, leaving 8 bases between. CDR3 length: 15 amino acids. This chain joins TRBV4-2 and TRBJ2-2, with D uncertain. The sample consisted of CD4+ or CD8+ T cells sorted from blood, taken in a trial of the OX40 agonist ivuxolimab. The sequence derives from an adult with an advanced solid tumor such as melanoma, head and neck, liver or kidney cancer. The CDR3 is CASSQVAANTGELFF. The CDR3 nucleotides are TGTGCCAGCAGCCAAGTGGCCGCCAACACCGGGGAGCTGTTTTTT.